This T cell receptor (beta chain) was captured by sequencing in a study of blood T cell repertoires in COVID-19. About the study: Both acute and convalescent COVID-19 samples were obtained from the United States, Italy and Spain. PBMCs, B-cell-depleted T cells, or T cells provided the cDNA or gDNA that made up the material.

CDR3 length equals 14 residues. Germline assignment: CDR1 SGHNT and CDR2 YYREEE (reference sequence). Trimming took off 2 bases at V and 5 bases at J, with 13 bases between the two ends. Authors' processing steps: Quantification of nucleated cells was approximated via reference gene primer amplification. Libraries were prepared by immunoSEQ multiplex PCR; TCRdb keeps only in-frame clonotypes and omits some of them. The V and J calls and clone size come from that table; D and trimming were worked out from the DNA. The sample holds approximately 150,000 clones; 70% to 90% are singletons and the top ten take around 3.5%.

This TCR derives from a man aged 70-80 years with acute or convalescent COVID-19. The sample was peripheral blood. The chain employs TRBV5-4 and TRBJ2-5; perhaps TRBD2 as D (7 bases). This chain's CDR3 is CASSFFKGGETQYF. CDR3 nucleotide sequence: TGTGCCAGCAGCTTTTTTAAGGGGGGGGAGACCCAGTACTTC.